This record concerns one T cell receptor (beta chain) sequence. This entry is derived from a study of blood T cell repertoires in COVID-19. Across the whole study: Whether acute or convalescent, the COVID-19 samples came from the United States, Italy and Spain. Sample material is recorded as cDNA or gDNA derived from T cells, B-cell-depleted T cells, or PBMCs.

Per the original data handling: It was from reference gene primer amplification that nucleated cell counts were estimated. Libraries were prepared by immunoSEQ multiplex PCR; TCRdb keeps only in-frame clonotypes and omits some of them. The DNA was the basis for D and trimming; V, J and clone size are from that table. The profile shows approximately 290,000 clones, approximately 90% of them singletons. Germline V lookup: CDR1 SGHNT, CDR2 YENEEA. V gave up 5 bases and J gave up 1 base, with 12 bases separating them. The CDR3 is 15 amino acids. Sequenced input: peripheral blood. The V gene is TRBV11-3, the J gene TRBJ2-1, with D unresolved. The TCR was taken from a man aged 18 to 30 with active or convalescent COVID-19. CDR3 sequence reads: CASSRYRASYNEQFF. The DNA of the CDR3 is TGTGCCAGCAGCCGCTATCGTGCTTCCTACAATGAGCAGTTCTTC.